This T cell receptor beta chain emerged from a study of cytomegalovirus exposure and HLA in healthy donors. Background on the study: Within an early data release were tens of millions of unique TCRs drawn from HLA-typed donors.

CDR3 length: 13 residues. The junction had 6 bases not matched to a gene; V was cut back by 6 bases and J by 6 bases. The germline CDR1 and CDR2 sequences are LNHDA and SQIVND (reference sequence). The donors, nominally healthy at sampling, likely had unrecorded immune exposures. Primers: 60 Vbeta forward and 13 Jbeta reverse. Sequenced by immunoSEQ multiplex PCR; TCRdb stores in-frame clones only, minus some. The sample holds around 200,000 clones, roughly four fifths seen once. V gene TRBV19 combines with J gene TRBJ2-7, with 9 bases fitting TRBD2. Material for sequencing was PBMCs. This TCR came from a woman aged 45-59 years in good health and CMV-seropositive. The CDR3 DNA reads as TGTGCCAGTAGAGCGGGACTAGCCGGCGAGCAGTACTTC. It translates to CASRAGLAGEQYF.